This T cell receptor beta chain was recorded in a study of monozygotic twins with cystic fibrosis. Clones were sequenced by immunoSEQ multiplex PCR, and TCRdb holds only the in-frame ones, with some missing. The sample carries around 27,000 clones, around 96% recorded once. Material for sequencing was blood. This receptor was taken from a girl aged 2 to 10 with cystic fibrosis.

The CDR3 DNA follows: TGTGCCAGCAGTGCAGACAGGGTCCGAAATGAGCAGTTCTTC. Translated, it gives CASSADRVRNEQFF. The gene calls are TRBV6-1 and TRBJ2-1, with 7 bases aligning to TRBD1. Germline-derived CDR1 and CDR2 are MNHNS and SASEGT. The CDR3 has 14 residues. Trimming removed 4 bases from V and 7 bases from J; junction bases left unmatched: 7.